Following are 20 T cell receptor beta chains from one sample sequenced in a study of T cell responses to AZD1222 COVID-19 vaccine. Using immunoSEQ multiplex PCR, the repertoire was profiled, and TCRdb retains in-frame clones only, with some absent. The repertoire holds roughly 99,000 clones, with roughly nine tenths as singletons. Sample: peripheral blood, taken 28 days after the second AZD1222 dose. Every receptor here comes from an adult who received the AZD1222 COVID-19 vaccine.

The V and J genes are TRBV4-3 and TRBJ2-5; perhaps TRBD2 as D (6 bases). Germline V gene lookup returns CDR1 LGHNA and CDR2 YSLEER. Trimming cost V 0 bases and J 2 bases, with 10 bases left between them. The CDR3 sequence is 15 residues long. CDR3 DNA sequence: TGCGCCAGCAGCCAAGATCTGGCGGGACAAGAGACCCAGTACTTC. Its translation: CASSQDLAGQETQYF.

The CDR3 protein is CASSFGNTEAFF. Here the CDR3 DNA reads TGTGCCAGCAGCTTTGGGAACACTGAAGCTTTCTTT. The genes are TRBV5-6 and TRBJ1-1; no clear D gene. V was clipped by 2 bases and J by 1 base, with 3 bases between them. CDR1 is SGHDT and CDR2 is YYEEEE in the germline V gene. The CDR3 is 12 amino acids.

This clone has only one observation. The genes are TRBV3-1 (or the pseudogene TRBV3-2) and TRBJ2-7; D is possibly TRBD1 or TRBD2 (6 bases each). With 2 bases removed from V and 3 bases from J, the gap between germline ends came to 11 bases. The germline V gene has CDR1 LGHDT and CDR2 YNNKEL (reference sequence). The length of the CDR3 is 14 residues. CDR3 DNA sequence: TGTGCCAGCAGCCAACAAAGGGGGGACTACGAGCAGTACTTC. As protein: CASSQQRGDYEQYF.

The rearrangement links TRBV7-2 to TRBJ1-3; D ambiguous. V lost 3 bases and J 0 bases, leaving 15 bases between the germline ends. The CDR3 sequence is 17 residues long. CDR1 and CDR2 from the germline V gene are SGHTA and FQGNSA. CDR3 in DNA: TGTGCCAGCAGCTTCGCCCCCACAAGGAGCTCTGGAAACACCATATATTTT. This encodes CASSFAPTRSSGNTIYF.

The V and J genes are TRBV27 and TRBJ2-1; 8 nucleotides align to TRBD2. The CDR3 has 15 residues. Germline CDR1 and CDR2: MNHEY and SMNVEV (reference sequence). V shed 6 bases, J shed 0 bases, and the junction held 4 bases outside the gene matches. The CDR3 DNA reads as TGTGCCAGCAGGGTAGCGGGGCTCTCCTACAATGAGCAGTTCTTC. It codes for CASRVAGLSYNEQFF.

This clone was counted once. V gene TRBV7-3 combines with J gene TRBJ2-6, with D unclear. The CDR3 has 15 residues. The V end was cut by 0 bases, the J end by 1 base, with 4 bases between. Germline V CDR1 and CDR2: SGHTA, FQGTGA. The CDR3 nucleotides are TGTGCCAGCAGCTTAACTGTGTCTGGGGCCAACGTCCTGACTTTC. It codes for CASSLTVSGANVLTF.

The gene calls are TRBV7-8 and TRBJ1-2, with 8 bases identical to TRBD1. The CDR3 extends over 14 amino acids. V was pared by 6 bases and J by 8 bases, with 11 bases of the junction left unmatched. Germline CDR1 reads SGHVS; CDR2 reads FQNEAQ. The CDR3 DNA reads as TGTGCCAGCAGGAGGGCAGGGGGCAGGGGAGGCTACACCTTC. Translated, it gives CASRRAGGRGGYTF. The complete variable domain, with remaining parts taken from reference TRBV7-8 and TRBJ1-2, reads GAGVSQSPRYKVAKRGQDVALRCDPISGHVSLFWYQQALGQGPEFLTYFQNEAQLDKSGLPSDRFFAERPEGSVSTLKIQRTQQEDSAVYLCASRRAGGRGGYTFGSGTRLTVV.

This chain joins TRBV29-1 and TRBJ2-6; D is uncertain. The length of the CDR3 is 13 residues. The germline CDR1 and CDR2 sequences are SQVTM and ANQGSEA. The CDR3 is CSARLSGANVLTF. The CDR3 DNA sequence: TGCAGTGCCCGTCTCTCTGGGGCCAACGTCCTGACTTTC.

The CDR3 sequence: CASSGGLDQETQYF. CDR3 DNA sequence: TGCGCCAGCAGTGGTGGATTGGACCAAGAGACCCAGTACTTC. The chain links TRBV10-2 to TRBJ2-5, with no clear D. Trimming cost V 4 bases and J 0 bases, with 9 bases left between them. Germline CDR1 reads WSHSY; CDR2 reads SAAADI. The CDR3 runs to 14 residues.

The chain combines TRBV19 with TRBJ2-7; no clear D gene. V was shortened by 2 bases and J by 3 bases, with 8 bases between the two germline ends. Germline lookup yields CDR1 LNHDA and CDR2 SQIVND (reference sequence). CDR3 length: 13 amino acids. The CDR3 nucleotides read TGTGCCAGTAGTATATCGGTAGGCTACGAGCAGTACTTC. Amino acids: CASSISVGYEQYF.

The genes are TRBV19 and TRBJ1-5; possible D gene TRBD1, 5 bases. Germline loops: CDR1 LNHDA, CDR2 SQIVND (reference sequence). V gave up 3 bases and J gave up 6 bases, with 18 bases separating them. The CDR3 spans 16 residues. The CDR3 region is CASSIEGHRFPQPQHF. The DNA of the CDR3 is TGTGCCAGTAGTATCGAGGGGCACCGTTTTCCTCAGCCCCAGCATTTT.

The count of this clone is one. The chain couples TRBV7-9 to TRBJ2-7, with D unresolved. There are 13 residues in the CDR3. From germline, CDR1 is SEHNR and CDR2 FQNEAQ (reference sequence). Trimming left V 4 bases short and J 0 bases short, with 7 bases between. The DNA of the CDR3 is TGTGCCAGCAGCTCGAGCTCCTCCTACGAGCAGTACTTC. Translating gives CASSSSSSYEQYF.

This rearrangement joins TRBV5-4 to TRBJ2-1, with 7 nucleotides matching TRBD2. There are 16 residues in the CDR3. Germline loops: CDR1 SGHNT, CDR2 YYREEE (reference sequence). V shed 4 bases, J shed 6 bases, and the junction held 13 bases outside the gene matches. CDR3 bases: TGTGCCAGCAGCATTCCCTGGGGAGGGCGGACCAATGAGCAGTTCTTC. Translation gives CASSIPWGGRTNEQFF.

This clone has only a few counts. This rearrangement joins TRBV19 to TRBJ1-2; D not resolved. The V gene's germline CDR1 is LNHDA and CDR2 SQIVND (reference sequence). There are 14 residues in the CDR3. Trimming left V 5 bases short and J 5 bases short, with 15 bases between. DNA for the CDR3: TGTGCCAGTAGTCCCACCGGGCAGGAATATGGCTACACCTTC. Amino acid sequence: CASSPTGQEYGYTF.

This chain links TRBV6-2 or TRBV6-3 with TRBJ2-7, with D perhaps given as TRBD1 or TRBD2 (5 bases each). CDR3 size: 15 residues. Between the trimmed V and J ends, which lost 1 base and 2 bases, there was a span of 12 bases. Germline V gives CDR1 MNHEY, CDR2 SVGEGT. The CDR3 spells CASSYFAGTPYEQYF. The CDR3 DNA reads as TGTGCCAGCAGTTACTTCGCCGGGACCCCCTACGAGCAGTACTTC.

The chain uses TRBV5-6 and TRBJ1-2; D ambiguous. Trimming took 1 base from V and 8 from J, leaving 9 bases between them. The CDR3 is made up of 12 amino acids. From germline, CDR1 is SGHDT and CDR2 YYEEEE. The chain's CDR3 is CASSLRVGGYTF. CDR3 in DNA: TGTGCCAGCAGCTTGAGGGTTGGCGGCTACACCTTC.

This clone was counted between two and nine times. The chain links TRBV3-1 (or the pseudogene TRBV3-2) to TRBJ2-7; 7 nucleotides match TRBD2. The CDR3 is 17 amino acids. The V gene end was trimmed by 1 base and the J gene end by 1 base; junction bases not matched to a gene: 10. Germline V gene sequence: CDR1 LGHDT, CDR2 YNNKEL (reference sequence). As DNA, the CDR3 is TGTGCCAGCAGCCAAGTTTTTAGGTCTAGCGGTTCCTACGAGCAGTACTTC. Protein sequence: CASSQVFRSSGSYEQYF.

This rearrangement joins TRBV7-9 to TRBJ2-6; the D gene is possibly TRBD1 (6 bases). The germline V and J ends were trimmed by 2 bases and 2 bases, with 19 bases remaining between them. Germline CDR1 and CDR2: SEHNR and FQNEAQ (reference sequence). This CDR3 is 19 amino acids long. The CDR3: CASSLRDTASNAGANVLTF. CDR3 DNA: TGTGCCAGCAGCTTACGGGACACCGCTTCGAATGCTGGGGCCAACGTCCTGACTTTC.

This chain links TRBV7-9 with TRBJ2-1; 7 positions agree with TRBD1. The CDR3 length is 16 residues. Germline V gene lookup returns CDR1 SEHNR and CDR2 FQNEAQ (reference sequence). The J segment lost 8 bases and the V segment lost 5 bases, leaving 15 bases of the junction unmatched. This chain's CDR3 is CASSPIGQATGYEQFF. In DNA, the CDR3 is TGTGCCAGCAGCCCCATCGGACAGGCCACGGGGTATGAGCAGTTCTTC.

The V gene is TRBV6-5, the J gene TRBJ1-6; 9 nucleotides align to TRBD1. CDR3 length equals 15 residues. J was trimmed by 7 bases and V by 4 bases; bases with no gene match: 5. Germline V gene lookup returns CDR1 MNHEY and CDR2 SVGAGI. CDR3 region: CASSSGTGYNSPLHF. The CDR3, as DNA: TGTGCCAGCAGTTCCGGGACAGGGTACAATTCACCCCTCCACTTT.